The source of this TCR beta chain is a study of shared clonotypes between healthy human individuals. Overall study findings and caveats: Few donors limited the genetic and exposure-history diversity represented. An anticipated effect of sequencing depth on clonotype sharing among donors was recognized.

Among the unsorted PBMC samples, replicate PCRs used around 300 ng DNA, 30,000 to 35,000 T cell genomes. Assay: immunoSEQ multiplex PCR; the TCRdb copy retains only in-frame clones and omits some. The repertoire holds 470,000 or so clones, with roughly 80% as singletons. On this clone itself: Its antigen remains unknown. A far larger clone differs by one base, so this is likely a read error.

Those who donated, Caucasian adults without exception, all lived in Nashville, Tennessee. Input material: PBMCs. This TCR was recovered from a woman in her 40s in good health. Some clones in this sample may be carry-over from other donors' samples.

The CDR3 spells CAIRLGGRLRSSGNTIYF. The CDR3 DNA reads TGTGCCATCCGCCTGGGAGGCAGACTCCGAAGCTCTGGAAACACCATATATTTT. This chain links TRBV19 with TRBJ1-3; D gene uncertain. The CDR3 contains 18 residues. Germline assignment: CDR1 LNHDA and CDR2 SQIVND (reference sequence). Trimming took 10 bases from V and 0 from J, leaving 25 bases between them. The variable domain in full, completed from reference TRBV19 and TRBJ1-3, reads DGGITQSPKYLFRKEGQNVTLSCEQNLNHDAMYWYRQDPGQGLRLIYYSQIVNDFQKGDIAEGYSVSREKKESFPLTVTSAQKNPTAFYLCAIRLGGRLRSSGNTIYFGEGSWLTVV.